The 30 T cell receptor beta chains in this list originate from one sample, sequenced in a study of identical twins. TCRdb itself ran the 5' RACE reads through MiXCR, one entry per CDR3 protein. Seen here are approximately 470,000 distinct CDR3 sequences, approximately 15% observed once, and the top ten hold roughly 0.5%. The sample was also reused in another study, on yellow fever vaccine responses in identical twins.

Sequences were obtained from CD4+ T cells sorted from blood. These receptors originate from a woman aged 18-30 years in good health.

V gene TRBV10-2 combines with J gene TRBJ2-3, with TRBD1 matching 11 bases. Germline CDR1 is WSHSY and CDR2 is SAAADI. J was trimmed by 6 bases and V by 6 bases; bases with no gene match: 11. The CDR3 runs to 16 residues. The CDR3 protein is CASRDPGQGVVDTQYF. In DNA form, the CDR3 reads TGCGCCAGCAGAGATCCGGGACAGGGGGTGGTGGATACGCAGTATTTT.

This clonotype has just a few counts. The chain uses TRBV20-1 and TRBJ2-7, with TRBD2 matching over 7 bases. With V trimmed by 3 bases and J by 3 bases, 5 bases remained unmatched. Germline-derived CDR1 and CDR2 are DFQATT and SNEGSKA (reference sequence). This CDR3 is built from 13 residues. In DNA, the CDR3 is TGCAGTGCTAGTGGAGGACTAGTCTACGAGCAGTACTTC. This gives the protein CSASGGLVYEQYF.

This chain connects TRBV28 to TRBJ2-4; D might be TRBD1 or TRBD2, each matching 5 bases. The germline V gene encodes CDR1 MDHEN and CDR2 SYDVKM. Trimming left V 7 bases short and J 1 base short, with 14 bases between. This CDR3 has 15 amino acids. DNA for the CDR3: TGTGCCAGCACCTTCCTCGGGGCGGCCAAAAACATTCAGTACTTC. Its translation: CASTFLGAAKNIQYF.

This clonotype showed up just a few times. One end of the junction is discordant with germline, which a read error may explain. The chain uses TRBV7-7 and TRBJ2-5, with TRBD1 matching over 7 bases. The CDR3 loop spans 16 amino acids. CDR1 is SSHAT and CDR2 is FNYEAQ in the germline V gene (reference sequence). CDR3 DNA sequence: TGTGCTAGCAGCACTAGGACAGGTCTCGGCCAAGAGACCCAGTACTTC. Translated: CASSTRTGLGQETQYF.

In its sample, this clonotype was seen a few times. The rearrangement uses TRBV6-5 and TRBJ1-1, with 8 bases aligning to TRBD1. The CDR3 is 14 amino acids. The ends lost 3 bases at V and 4 bases at J; junction bases unmatched: 4. The germline gives CDR1 MNHEY, CDR2 SVGAGI. CDR3 loop: CASSYTGGSTEAFF. The CDR3 region has the DNA TGTGCCAGCAGTTATACAGGGGGAAGCACTGAAGCTTTCTTT.

This clonotype appeared a few times. CDR3 in amino acids: CASSTLTSGGAEQFF. The DNA for the CDR3 is TGTGCCAGCAGCACCCTGACTAGCGGGGGGGCCGAGCAGTTCTTC. The chain joins TRBV7-9 to TRBJ2-1; 14 bases are shared with TRBD2. This CDR3 is built from 15 residues. J gave up 10 bases and V 5 bases, and 7 bases lay outside the gene matches. Germline values: CDR1 SEHNR, CDR2 FQNEAQ (reference sequence).

The chain combines TRBV5-8 with TRBJ2-3, with D possibly being TRBD1 or TRBD2 (5 bases each). Trimming removed 0 bases at V and 1 base at J, with 12 bases between. The CDR3 runs to 16 residues. Looked up from germline, CDR1 is SGHTS and CDR2 is YDEGEE. The CDR3 coding sequence is TGTGCCAGCAGCTTGGCGAGGGGTCACGGCACAGATACGCAGTATTTT. This gives the protein CASSLARGHGTDTQYF. Filled out from reference TRBV5-8 and TRBJ2-3, the complete variable domain reads EAGVTQSPTHLIKTRGQQATLRCSPISGHTSVYWYQQALGLGLQFLLWYDEGEERNRGNFPPRFSGRQFPNYSSELNVNALELEDSALYLCASSLARGHGTDTQYFGPGTRLTVL.

The genes are TRBV7-2 and TRBJ2-7; 7 bases map to TRBD1. This CDR3 comprises 15 residues. V shed 4 bases, J shed 4 bases, and the junction held 10 bases outside the gene matches. Germline CDR1 is SGHTA and CDR2 is FQGNSA. CDR3 bases: TGTGCCAGCAGCTCCCCGGTCACAGGGGTATACGAGCAGTACTTC. Its translation is CASSSPVTGVYEQYF. Full variable domain (outside the CDR3, taken from reference TRBV7-2 and TRBJ2-7): GAGVSQSPSNKVTEKGKDVELRCDPISGHTALYWYRQSLGQGLEFLIYFQGNSAPDKSGLPSDRFSAERTGGSVSTLTIQRTQQEDSAVYLCASSSPVTGVYEQYFGPGTRLTVT.

This clonotype was found many times. The CDR3 region is CASSPYGVVGSTEAFF. The CDR3 DNA reads TGTGCCAGCAGCCCCTATGGGGTGGTAGGGAGTACTGAAGCTTTCTTT. V usage is TRBV7-9 and J usage is TRBJ1-1; D not resolved. Trimming left V 5 bases short and J 5 bases short, with 21 bases between. The CDR3 has 16 amino acids. CDR1 is SEHNR and CDR2 is FQNEAQ in the germline V gene (reference sequence).

The CDR3: CASSYSTGLSTDTQYF. CDR3 DNA sequence: TGTGCCAGCAGTTACTCGACAGGTCTAAGCACAGATACGCAGTATTTT. The chain is built from TRBV6-5 and TRBJ2-3; TRBD1 might be the D (6 bases). Germline V gene data show CDR1 as MNHEY and CDR2 as SVGAGI. The CDR3 extends over 16 amino acids. V lost 0 bases and J 0 bases, leaving 10 bases between the germline ends.

This clonotype was counted only a few times. The chain employs TRBV20-1 and TRBJ2-3, with D possibly matching TRBD2 (6 bases). There are 13 residues in the CDR3. Trimming took 3 bases from V and 2 from J, leaving 9 bases between them. Per the germline V gene, CDR1 is DFQATT and CDR2 is SNEGSKA (reference sequence). The CDR3 bases are TGCAGTGCTAGTAGCGGTCACACAGATACGCAGTATTTT. Translated, it gives CSASSGHTDTQYF.

The chain carries TRBV2 and TRBJ2-1, with 7 bases aligning to TRBD2. The CDR3 has 15 amino acids. J lost 6 bases, V lost 0 bases, and 5 bases had no gene match. Germline V gives CDR1 SNHLY, CDR2 FYNNEI. In nucleotides, the CDR3 is TGTGCCAGCAGTGAAGCCCCCAGACTAGCCAATGAGCAGTTCTTC. Translating gives CASSEAPRLANEQFF.

V is TRBV6-2 or TRBV6-3 and J is TRBJ2-7; 11 bases agree with TRBD2. Germline CDR1 and CDR2: MNHEY and SVGEGT. With V trimmed by 7 bases and J by 3 bases, 2 bases remained unmatched. The CDR3 has 13 amino acids. CDR3 region: CASTGLAVYEQYF. The DNA of the CDR3 is TGTGCCAGCACGGGACTAGCGGTCTACGAGCAGTACTTC.

This rearrangement joins TRBV6-1 to TRBJ2-2; TRBD1 matches 7 bases. This CDR3 is built from 16 residues. The V gene end was trimmed by 2 bases and the J gene end by 1 base; junction bases not matched to a gene: 4. Germline lookup yields CDR1 MNHNS and CDR2 SASEGT. In nucleotides, the CDR3 is TGTGCCAGCAGTGAATACAGGGGCGGGAACACCGGGGAGCTGTTTTTT. Translation gives CASSEYRGGNTGELFF.

This clonotype was detected only a few times. This sequence joins TRBV10-3 and TRBJ2-3; no clear D. The CDR3 extends over 16 amino acids. Trimming pared 4 bases from V and 1 base from J, leaving 15 bases between. CDR1 is ENHRY and CDR2 is SYGVKD in the germline V gene. CDR3 in DNA: TGTGCCATCAGTGTCGAAGGGATCCACGGCACAGATACGCAGTATTTT. This encodes CAISVEGIHGTDTQYF.

This chain joins TRBV6-5 and TRBJ2-1; no clear D gene. Per the germline V gene, CDR1 is MNHEY and CDR2 is SVGAGI. Trimming removed 0 bases at V and 1 base at J, with 7 bases between. The CDR3 spans 15 residues. The CDR3: CASSYSGASYNEQFF. The CDR3 DNA follows: TGTGCCAGCAGTTACTCGGGCGCATCCTACAATGAGCAGTTCTTC.

This clonotype has ten or more counts. V is TRBV20-1 and J is TRBJ2-3; TRBD1 is a possible D gene (6 bases). Per germline, CDR1 DFQATT and CDR2 SNEGSKA (reference sequence). V was trimmed by 6 bases and J by 1 base, leaving 14 bases between them. CDR3 length equals 14 residues. The CDR3 is CSAKGERRTDTQYF. The CDR3, as DNA: TGCAGTGCAAAGGGGGAGCGGCGCACAGATACGCAGTATTTT.

This clonotype was recorded a few times. The chain couples TRBV28 to TRBJ1-5; D perhaps matches TRBD1 (5 bases). This CDR3 comprises 13 residues. Per germline, CDR1 MDHEN and CDR2 SYDVKM. Trimming took off 5 bases at V and 7 bases at J, with 12 bases between the two ends. CDR3 loop: CASSRDGMQPQHF. The CDR3 DNA reads TGTGCCAGCAGTCGGGACGGAATGCAGCCCCAGCATTTT.

The CDR3 sequence is CASSLTSGSDTQYF. DNA for the CDR3: TGTGCCAGCAGCTTAACGAGTGGGTCAGATACGCAGTATTTT. The chain joins TRBV7-2 to TRBJ2-3; D is uncertain. The CDR3 has 14 amino acids. V dropped 2 bases and J dropped 4 bases, with 10 bases sitting between them. Germline CDR1 reads SGHTA; CDR2 reads FQGNSA.

This clonotype was detected a few times. The chain has TRBV6-1 and TRBJ2-2; 10 bases are shared with TRBD2. Trimming took 6 bases from V and 3 from J; bases not matched to a gene: 7. In germline, CDR1 is MNHNS, CDR2 SASEGT. This CDR3 spans 16 amino acids. The CDR3 sequence is CASRRRAGGDTGELFF. The CDR3, as DNA: TGTGCCAGCAGGCGACGAGCGGGGGGGGACACCGGGGAGCTGTTTTTT.

There are a few counts of this clonotype. This chain links TRBV5-1 with TRBJ2-5; D is perhaps TRBD1 (6 bases). The V gene lost 2 bases and the J gene lost 4 bases, with 15 bases spanning the gap. This CDR3 region has 15 residues. In germline, CDR1 is SGHRS, CDR2 YFSETQ. CDR3 protein: CASSLEAGVGETQYF. In DNA form, the CDR3 reads TGCGCCAGCAGCTTAGAGGCAGGGGTTGGAGAGACCCAGTACTTC.

This clonotype was seen at least ten times. The J gene is TRBJ2-1, the V gene TRBV5-5, with 8 bases matching TRBD2. In germline, CDR1 is SGHKS, CDR2 YYEKEE (reference sequence). The CDR3 extends over 15 amino acids. With V trimmed by 1 base and J by 7 bases, 7 bases remained unmatched. CDR3 coding DNA: TGTGCCAGCAGCTTGACGCGCGGGAGGAGGAATGAGCAGTTCTTC. Its protein product is CASSLTRGRRNEQFF.

V gene TRBV7-2 combines with J gene TRBJ2-3; D unclear. The germline CDR1 and CDR2 sequences are SGHTA and FQGNSA. V was pared by 11 bases and J by 3 bases, with 15 bases between. The CDR3 covers 13 residues. The DNA of the CDR3 is TGTGCCGGAACGGGCCTTGGGACAGATACGCAGTATTTT. It translates to CAGTGLGTDTQYF. The full variable domain, completed using reference TRBV7-2 and TRBJ2-3, is GAGVSQSPSNKVTEKGKDVELRCDPISGHTALYWYRQSLGQGLEFLIYFQGNSAPDKSGLPSDRFSAERTGGSVSTLTIQRTQQEDSAVYLCAGTGLGTDTQYFGPGTRLTVL.

The chain links TRBV27 to TRBJ2-7; D may be TRBD2 (6 bases). Trimming shortened V by 7 bases and J by 0 bases, and 22 bases separated the two germline ends. Germline V gene lookup returns CDR1 MNHEY and CDR2 SMNVEV (reference sequence). The CDR3 extends over 17 amino acids. The CDR3: CASTVPAGTDYSYEQYF. The DNA of the CDR3 is TGTGCCAGCACCGTCCCGGCCGGGACGGACTACTCCTACGAGCAGTACTTC.

The rearrangement uses TRBV5-1 and TRBJ1-4; possibly TRBD1 for D (5 bases). Trimming removed 4 bases at V and 3 bases at J, with 13 bases between. The CDR3 is made up of 15 amino acids. The germline gives CDR1 SGHRS, CDR2 YFSETQ. The CDR3 loop is CASSRRDGANEKLFF. The CDR3 coding sequence is TGCGCCAGCAGCCGTCGGGACGGCGCTAATGAAAAACTGTTTTTT.

A few counts support this clonotype. The chain has TRBV7-2 and TRBJ2-1, with D possibly TRBD1 on 6 matching bases. The CDR3 sequence is 14 residues long. Trimming removed 5 bases from V and 7 bases from J, with 15 bases in between. Germline lookup yields CDR1 SGHTA and CDR2 FQGNSA. In DNA form, the CDR3 reads TGTGCCAGCAGCGCCGGACAGATTCCTAATGAGCAGTTCTTC. Translated: CASSAGQIPNEQFF.

This clonotype was detected a few times. The chain is built from TRBV6-1 and TRBJ2-7, with no clear D. Germline lookup yields CDR1 MNHNS and CDR2 SASEGT. The CDR3 runs 14 residues. CDR3 sequence (DNA): TGTGCATCCAGTTTGAGGTTAGGCGACGAGAGGCAGTACTTC. Amino acids: CASSLRLGDERQYF.

The chain has TRBV5-1 and TRBJ2-7, with 13 bases lining up with TRBD2. CDR3 length equals 16 residues. The germline V gene encodes CDR1 SGHRS and CDR2 YFSETQ. The V gene end was trimmed by 3 bases and the J gene end by 4 bases; junction bases not matched to a gene: 7. The CDR3 region is CASSSGTSGMKYEQYF. In DNA, the CDR3 is TGCGCCAGCAGCTCCGGGACTAGCGGGATGAAGTACGAGCAGTACTTC.

This clonotype was picked up many times. The chain is built from TRBV4-3 and TRBJ2-7; D perhaps matches TRBD1 (5 bases). The CDR3 totals 15 residues. Germline assignment: CDR1 LGHNA and CDR2 YSLEER. V gave up 1 base and J gave up 5 bases, with 15 bases separating them. The CDR3 spells CASSQVATGIHEQYF. DNA of the CDR3: TGCGCCAGCAGCCAAGTGGCCACAGGAATCCACGAGCAGTACTTC.

The rearrangement links TRBV15 to TRBJ2-2, with 7 bases that match TRBD2. This CDR3 contains 14 residues. After removal of 2 bases from V and 4 bases from J, the junction contained 1 base not matched to a gene. Germline loops: CDR1 LNHNV, CDR2 YYDKDF (reference sequence). DNA of the CDR3: TGTGCCACCAGCAGAAGGGAGGGCACCGGGGAGCTGTTTTTT. This gives the protein CATSRREGTGELFF.